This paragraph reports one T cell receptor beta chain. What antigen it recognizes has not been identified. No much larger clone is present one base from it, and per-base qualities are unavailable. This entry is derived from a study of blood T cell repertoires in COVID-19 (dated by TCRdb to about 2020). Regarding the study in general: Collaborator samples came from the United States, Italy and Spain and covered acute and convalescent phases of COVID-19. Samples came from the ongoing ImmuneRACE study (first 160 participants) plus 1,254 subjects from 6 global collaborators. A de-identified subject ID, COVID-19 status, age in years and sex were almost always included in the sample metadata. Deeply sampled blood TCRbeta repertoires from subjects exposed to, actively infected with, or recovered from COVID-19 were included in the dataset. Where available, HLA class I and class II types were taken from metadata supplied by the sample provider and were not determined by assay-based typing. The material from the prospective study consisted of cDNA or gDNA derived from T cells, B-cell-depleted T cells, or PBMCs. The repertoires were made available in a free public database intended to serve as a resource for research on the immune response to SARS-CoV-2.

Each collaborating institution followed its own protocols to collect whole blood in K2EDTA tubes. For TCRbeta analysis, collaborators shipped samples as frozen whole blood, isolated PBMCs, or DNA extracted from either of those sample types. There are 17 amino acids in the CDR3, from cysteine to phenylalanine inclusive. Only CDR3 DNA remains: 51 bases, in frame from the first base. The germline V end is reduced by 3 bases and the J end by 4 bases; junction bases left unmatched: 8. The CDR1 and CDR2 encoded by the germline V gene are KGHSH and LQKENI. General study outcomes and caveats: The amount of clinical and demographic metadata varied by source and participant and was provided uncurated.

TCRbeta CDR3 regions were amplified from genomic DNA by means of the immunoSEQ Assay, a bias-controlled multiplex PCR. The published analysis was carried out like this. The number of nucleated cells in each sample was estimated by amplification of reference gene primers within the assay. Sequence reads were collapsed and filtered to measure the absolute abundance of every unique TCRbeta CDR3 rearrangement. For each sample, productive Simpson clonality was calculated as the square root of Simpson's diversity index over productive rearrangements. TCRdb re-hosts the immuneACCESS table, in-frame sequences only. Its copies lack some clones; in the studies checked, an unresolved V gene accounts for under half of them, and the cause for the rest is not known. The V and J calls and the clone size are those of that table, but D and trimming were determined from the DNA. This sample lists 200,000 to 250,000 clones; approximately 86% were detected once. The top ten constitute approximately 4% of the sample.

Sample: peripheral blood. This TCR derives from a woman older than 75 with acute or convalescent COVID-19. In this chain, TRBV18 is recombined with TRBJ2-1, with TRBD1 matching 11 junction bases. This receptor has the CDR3 CASSPRGQGALYNEQFF. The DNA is TGTGCCAGCTCACCCCGCGGACAGGGGGCGCTTTACAATGAGCAGTTCTTC.